The clone carrying this TCR beta chain was seen once. Its antigen is as yet unknown. The data were taken from a study of siplizumab effects on memory and regulatory T cells. Notes on the study in general: In the presence of siplizumab, alloreactive sequences traceable to unstimulated CD4+ memory cells were significantly reduced. Naive T cells were seemingly more diverse than memory cells, and major contributions to the alloresponse seemed to be made by them.

Germline-derived CDR1 and CDR2 are SNHLY and FYNNEI. The CDR3 spans 14 residues. Trimming removed 2 bases at V and 5 bases at J, with 13 bases between. Data came from immunoSEQ multiplex PCR; TCRdb stores just in-frame clones and leaves some out. The sample lists around 110,000 clones, roughly 94% seen once, with roughly 1.5% in the top ten. The sample was non-Treg CD4+ T cells sorted from blood. This chain connects TRBV2 to TRBJ2-7; D possibly corresponds to TRBD1 (6 bases). The TCR sequence derives from a human donor in good health. This CDR3 reads CASSENRAGNEQYF. The DNA of the CDR3 is TGTGCCAGCAGTGAAAACAGGGCCGGGAACGAGCAGTACTTC.